This TCR beta chain was recovered during a study of T cell clones after liver transplantation. Unstimulated PBMCs were sorted into CD3+CD4+ and CD3+CD8+ populations. This clone was counted only a few times. The protocol was immunoSEQ multiplex PCR, while the TCRdb copy is restricted to in-frame clones and leaves out a portion. The sample lists about 58,000 clones; approximately 63% were seen once. The receptor was derived from a human patient who received a liver transplant. The graft donor may have contributed some T cells. The material was CD4+ T cells from blood, obtained at the approximately 16-month timepoint.

DNA of the CDR3: TGCAGCTTTAGGACAGGGATCACTGAAGCTTTCTTT. Amino acid sequence: CSFRTGITEAFF. The rearrangement joins TRBV29-1 to TRBJ1-1; 8 bases fit TRBD1. Germline V CDR1 and CDR2: SQVTM, ANQGSEA. The CDR3 sequence is 12 residues long. The ends lost 8 bases at V and 4 bases at J; junction bases unmatched: 6.